These 22 T cell receptor beta chains came from one sample sequenced in a study of neoadjuvant nivolumab and ipilimumab in lung cancer (TCRdb year 2020). The time point label corresponds to: pretherapy, before neoadjuvant immune checkpoint inhibitors. The library came from the immunoSEQ multiplex PCR assay. This immuneACCESS table, as held by TCRdb, lists in-frame sequences with V and J called but not all clones. Of the missing ones, under half trace to an unresolved V gene in checked studies; the others have no known cause. Across this sample there are 9,000 to 10,000 clones, with about four fifths seen only once. The ten largest clones add up to over 3% of the sample. Sequenced material: peripheral blood, taken before neoadjuvant nivolumab, alone or with ipilimumab. The receptors were sampled from an adult with non-small cell lung cancer.

The chain combines TRBV11-2 with TRBJ1-5; the match to TRBD1 covers 8 bases. Germline CDR1 reads SGHAT; CDR2 reads FQNNGV. The length of the CDR3 is 14 residues. V gave up 6 bases and J gave up 4 bases; unmatched junction bases: 5. The chain's CDR3 is CASSRTGGNQPQHF. The CDR3, as DNA: TGTGCCAGCAGTCGTACAGGGGGTAATCAGCCCCAGCATTTT.

This clone was seen only once. This chain connects TRBV29-1 to TRBJ2-1; 10 positions agree with TRBD2. Per germline, CDR1 SQVTM and CDR2 ANQGSEA. Unmatched junction bases numbered 12, after V lost 6 bases and J lost 7 bases. The CDR3 runs to 15 residues. CDR3 nucleotides: TGCAGCGTAATCTTAGCGGGAGGCCTTCTGAATGAGCAGTTCTTC. This encodes CSVILAGGLLNEQFF.

The J gene is TRBJ1-1, the V gene TRBV10-3, with D possibly TRBD1 on 5 matching bases. The V end was cut by 0 bases, the J end by 5 bases, with 13 bases between. This CDR3 region has 15 residues. Per the germline V gene, CDR1 is ENHRY and CDR2 is SYGVKD. The CDR3 coding sequence is TGTGCCATCAGTGAGTCGTATAGGGGTTGGACTGAAGCTTTCTTT. Amino acids: CAISESYRGWTEAFF.

This clone has more than one count but fewer than ten. The V gene is TRBV7-3, the J gene TRBJ2-7; 7 bases agree with TRBD2. J lost 4 bases, V lost 1 base, and 7 bases had no gene match. Germline CDR1 reads SGHTA; CDR2 reads FQGTGA. The CDR3 consists of 15 residues. Here the CDR3 DNA reads TGTGCCAGCAGCTTAAGCGCGGGAGAACAATACGAGCAGTACTTC. Translated, it gives CASSLSAGEQYEQYF. The variable domain in full, with the rest retrieved from reference TRBV7-3 and TRBJ2-7, is GAGVSQTPSNKVTEKGKYVELRCDPISGHTALYWYRQSLGQGPEFLIYFQGTGAADDSGLPNDRFFAVRPEGSVSTLKIQRTERGDSAVYLCASSLSAGEQYEQYFGPGTRLTVT.

This clone was seen once. The chain uses TRBV2 and TRBJ2-1; D is perhaps TRBD2 (5 bases). Germline CDR1 SNHLY, CDR2 FYNNEI. Trimming took 7 bases from V and 3 from J, leaving 10 bases between them. There are 13 residues in the CDR3. The chain's CDR3 is CASTEGSYNEQFF. The CDR3 DNA follows: TGTGCCAGCACCGAGGGCAGCTACAATGAGCAGTTCTTC.

The chain joins TRBV27 to TRBJ1-1; TRBD1 is a possible D gene (6 bases). Germline V CDR1 and CDR2: MNHEY, SMNVEV (reference sequence). The CDR3 loop spans 15 amino acids. Trimming stripped 5 bases from V and 6 bases from J, with 19 bases between. The CDR3: CASSIRITGWSEAFF. DNA for the CDR3: TGTGCCAGCAGTATCCGTATTACAGGGTGGTCTGAAGCTTTCTTT.

This chain uses TRBV5-4 with TRBJ2-1; D gene uncertain. With 4 bases removed from V and 8 bases from J, the gap between germline ends came to 13 bases. This CDR3 is 13 amino acids long. Germline loops: CDR1 SGHNT, CDR2 YYREEE (reference sequence). CDR3 residues: CASSPPSSDEQFF. DNA of the CDR3: TGTGCCAGCAGCCCTCCCTCCTCCGATGAGCAGTTCTTC.

This clone showed up just once. V and J are TRBV5-4 and TRBJ2-7; a weak D match, TRBD1 (6 bases). Germline CDR1 and CDR2: SGHNT and YYREEE (reference sequence). This CDR3 has 15 residues. The V and J ends lost 0 bases and 5 bases respectively, with 15 bases between them. CDR3 DNA: TGTGCCAGCAGCTTGGGGGCAGGGGTGGTCCACGAGCAGTACTTC. Amino acids: CASSLGAGVVHEQYF.

V gene TRBV28 combines with J gene TRBJ2-1, with 9 bases aligning to TRBD2. The length of the CDR3 is 16 residues. V was pared by 2 bases and J by 3 bases, with 5 bases of the junction left unmatched. The V gene's germline CDR1 is MDHEN and CDR2 SYDVKM. The CDR3 DNA follows: TGTGCCAGCAGTTTAGCGAGCGGGAGGATCTACAATGAGCAGTTCTTC. Translated: CASSLASGRIYNEQFF.

The genes are TRBV7-2 and TRBJ2-7; tentative D call: TRBD2 (5 bases). This CDR3 has 15 residues. Trimming stripped 3 bases from V and 0 bases from J, with 12 bases between. From germline, CDR1 is SGHTA and CDR2 FQGNSA. CDR3 nucleotide sequence: TGTGCCAGCAGCTTCGATGGCGGGTTCTCCTACGAGCAGTACTTC. As protein: CASSFDGGFSYEQYF.

V usage is TRBV7-6 and J usage is TRBJ2-2, with no clear D. There are 19 residues in the CDR3. V gave up 5 bases and J gave up 4 bases, with 26 bases separating them. Germline values: CDR1 SGHVS, CDR2 FNYEAQ. The CDR3 DNA sequence: TGTGCCAGCAGCCCATACCCCCCCGTCAGCGATCTTCGCACCGGGGAGCTGTTTTTT. Translated, it gives CASSPYPPVSDLRTGELFF.

V is TRBV9 and J is TRBJ1-5, with D perhaps TRBD1 (5 bases). V lost 5 bases and J lost 3, with 15 bases in between. Germline-derived CDR1 and CDR2 are SGDLS and YYNGEE. This CDR3 is built from 15 residues. DNA for the CDR3: TGTGCCAGCAGTCTAGGGCCAGGGTTCAATCAGCCCCAGCATTTT. It codes for CASSLGPGFNQPQHF.

The chain carries TRBV27 and TRBJ1-5, with D tentatively TRBD1 (5 bases). Deletions cut 3 bases from V and 2 bases from J, with 11 bases between. The CDR3 covers 15 residues. Per the germline V gene, CDR1 is MNHEY and CDR2 is SMNVEV (reference sequence). The CDR3 bases are TGTGCCAGCAGTTTGGGACGGGCTGGCAATCAGCCCCAGCATTTT. The encoded protein is CASSLGRAGNQPQHF.

The CDR3 sequence: CASRWTGIAFF. The CDR3 region has the DNA TGTGCCAGCAGGTGGACGGGGATCGCTTTCTTT. The V gene is TRBV5-5, the J gene TRBJ1-1; D is uncertain. The CDR3 runs 11 residues. Germline assignment: CDR1 SGHKS and CDR2 YYEKEE (reference sequence). V gave up 5 bases and J gave up 11 bases, with 13 bases separating them.

This chain uses TRBV6-1 with TRBJ1-4; TRBD1 matches 8 bases. The CDR3 is 15 amino acids. The V and J ends lost 3 bases and 4 bases, in that order; junction bases with no gene match: 4. Germline values: CDR1 MNHNS, CDR2 SASEGT. This CDR3 reads CASSDPGQVNEKLFF. For the CDR3, the DNA is TGTGCCAGCAGTGATCCGGGACAGGTTAATGAAAAACTGTTTTTT.

V is TRBV10-3 and J is TRBJ1-4; no firm D call. Germline CDR1 ENHRY, CDR2 SYGVKD. This CDR3 contains 12 residues. Trimming removed 3 bases from V and 8 bases from J, with 7 bases in between. The CDR3 sequence: CAISEDGEKLFF. Written as DNA, the CDR3 is TGTGCCATCAGTGAAGACGGGGAAAAACTGTTTTTT.

J is TRBJ2-7 and V is TRBV18; D not certain. With 5 bases removed from V and 5 bases from J, the gap between germline ends came to 7 bases. The CDR3 contains 11 residues. CDR1 KGHSH and CDR2 LQKENI come from the germline V gene. The CDR3 sequence: CASSLKDEQYF. The CDR3 DNA is TGTGCCAGCTCATTAAAAGACGAGCAGTACTTC.

This rearrangement joins TRBV5-1 to TRBJ2-1; 15 bases are a match to TRBD2. With 4 bases clipped from V and 9 bases from J, the junction kept 5 bases outside the gene matches. The length of the CDR3 is 15 residues. Per the germline V gene, CDR1 is SGHRS and CDR2 is YFSETQ. In DNA, the CDR3 is TGCGCCAGCAGCGGCGGACTAGCGGGAGGGAGTGAGCAGTTCTTC. Its translation: CASSGGLAGGSEQFF.

Here the CDR3 reads CASSGPGTLLGETQYF. Written as DNA, the CDR3 is TGCGCCAGCAGTGGCCCCGGGACCCTTTTAGGGGAGACCCAGTACTTC. The J gene is TRBJ2-5, the V gene TRBV5-1; D may match TRBD1 or TRBD2 (5 bases each). The CDR3 is made up of 16 amino acids. V was clipped by 5 bases and J by 5 bases, with 22 bases between them. CDR1 and CDR2 from the germline V gene are SGHRS and YFSETQ.

The chain joins TRBV2 to TRBJ2-1; D could derive from TRBD1 or TRBD2 (6 bases each). With 8 bases removed from V and 0 bases from J, the gap between germline ends came to 17 bases. The germline CDR1 and CDR2 sequences are SNHLY and FYNNEI. CDR3 length: 16 amino acids. This CDR3 is CASRGQGPSSYNEQFF. The CDR3 coding sequence is TGTGCCAGCCGGGGGCAGGGCCCAAGCTCCTACAATGAGCAGTTCTTC.

A note on this clone: Compared with germline, one end of the junction differs, possibly owing to a read error. The rearrangement links TRBV28 to TRBJ1-3; 8 positions agree with TRBD1. The CDR3 totals 11 residues. Germline CDR1 and CDR2: MDHEN and SYDVKM. CDR3 in DNA: TGTGCCAGCAGGACACAGGGGGTCTTGGATTTT. Its protein product is CASRTQGVLDF. The variable domain in full, with the rest retrieved from reference TRBV28 and TRBJ1-3, is DVKVTQSSRYLVKRTGEKVFLECVQDMDHENMFWYRQDPGLGLRLIYFSYDVKMKEKGDIPEGYSVSREKKERFSLILESASTNQTSMYLCASRTQGVLDFGEGSWLTVV.

In DNA, the CDR3 is TGCAGCGTTGACGCCGTCTTTTCCACAGATACGCAGTATTTT. Translation: CSVDAVFSTDTQYF. V gene TRBV29-1 combines with J gene TRBJ2-3, with unresolved D. CDR1 is SQVTM and CDR2 is ANQGSEA in the germline V gene. This CDR3 contains 14 residues. V lost 3 bases, J lost 2 bases, and 12 bases lay in between.